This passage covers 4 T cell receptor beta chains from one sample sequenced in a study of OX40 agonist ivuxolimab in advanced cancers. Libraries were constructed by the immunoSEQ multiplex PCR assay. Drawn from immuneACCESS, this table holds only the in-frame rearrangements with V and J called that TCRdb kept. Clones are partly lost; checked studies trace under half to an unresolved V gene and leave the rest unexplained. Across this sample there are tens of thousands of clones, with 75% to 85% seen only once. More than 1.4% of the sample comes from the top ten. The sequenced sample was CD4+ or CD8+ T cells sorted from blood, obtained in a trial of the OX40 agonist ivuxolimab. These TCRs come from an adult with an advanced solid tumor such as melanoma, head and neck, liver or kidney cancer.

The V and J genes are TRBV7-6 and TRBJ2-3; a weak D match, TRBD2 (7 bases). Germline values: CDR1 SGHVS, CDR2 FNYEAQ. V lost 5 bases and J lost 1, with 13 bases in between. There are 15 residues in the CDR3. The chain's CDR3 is CASSEAGARTDTQYF. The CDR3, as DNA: TGTGCCAGCAGCGAGGCGGGGGCCCGCACAGATACGCAGTATTTT. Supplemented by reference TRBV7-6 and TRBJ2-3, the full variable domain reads GAGVSQSPRYKVTKRGQDVALRCDPISGHVSLYWYRQALGQGPEFLTYFNYEAQQDKSGLPNDRFSAERPEGSISTLTIQRTEQRDSAMYRCASSEAGARTDTQYFGPGTRLTVL.

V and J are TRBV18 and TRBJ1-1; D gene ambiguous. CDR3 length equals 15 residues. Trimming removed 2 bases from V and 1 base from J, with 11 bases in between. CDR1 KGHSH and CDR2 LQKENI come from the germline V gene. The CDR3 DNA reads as TGTGCCAGCTCACCATACAAGGGTCCGAACACTGAAGCTTTCTTT. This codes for CASSPYKGPNTEAFF.

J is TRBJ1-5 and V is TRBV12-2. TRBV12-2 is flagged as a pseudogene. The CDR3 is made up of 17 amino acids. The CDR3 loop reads CASRFTSGRQGNQPQHF. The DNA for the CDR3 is TGTGCAAGTCGCTTTACGTCGGGCAGGCAAGGCAATCAGCCCCAGCATTTT.

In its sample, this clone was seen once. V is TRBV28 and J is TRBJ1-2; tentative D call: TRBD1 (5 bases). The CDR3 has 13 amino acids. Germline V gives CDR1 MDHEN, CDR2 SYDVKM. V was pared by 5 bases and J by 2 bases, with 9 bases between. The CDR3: CASSGDSNYGYTF. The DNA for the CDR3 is TGTGCCAGCAGTGGGGACTCGAACTATGGCTACACCTTC.